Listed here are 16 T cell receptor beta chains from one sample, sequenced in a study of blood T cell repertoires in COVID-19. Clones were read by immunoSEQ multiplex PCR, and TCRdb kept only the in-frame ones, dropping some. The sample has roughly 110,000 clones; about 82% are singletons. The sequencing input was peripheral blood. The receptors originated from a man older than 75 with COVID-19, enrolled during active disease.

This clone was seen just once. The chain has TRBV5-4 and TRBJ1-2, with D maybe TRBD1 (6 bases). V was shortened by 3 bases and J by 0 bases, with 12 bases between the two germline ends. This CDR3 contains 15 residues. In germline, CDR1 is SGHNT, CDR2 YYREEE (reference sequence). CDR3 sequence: CASSSPTGTNYGYTF. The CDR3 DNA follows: TGTGCCAGCAGCTCGCCGACAGGAACTAACTATGGCTACACCTTC.

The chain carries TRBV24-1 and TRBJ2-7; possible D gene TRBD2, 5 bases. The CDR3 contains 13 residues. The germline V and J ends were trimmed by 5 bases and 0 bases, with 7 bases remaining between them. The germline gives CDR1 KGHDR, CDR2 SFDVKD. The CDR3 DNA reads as TGTGCCACCAGTGTAGGGAGCTCCTACGAGCAGTACTTC. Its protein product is CATSVGSSYEQYF.

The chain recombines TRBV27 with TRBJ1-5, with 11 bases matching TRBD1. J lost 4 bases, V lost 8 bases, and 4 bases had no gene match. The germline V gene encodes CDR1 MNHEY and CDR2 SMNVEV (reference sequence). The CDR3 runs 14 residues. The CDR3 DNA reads TGTGCCAGCGCCGGGACAGGGGGGAATCAGCCCCAGCATTTT. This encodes CASAGTGGNQPQHF.

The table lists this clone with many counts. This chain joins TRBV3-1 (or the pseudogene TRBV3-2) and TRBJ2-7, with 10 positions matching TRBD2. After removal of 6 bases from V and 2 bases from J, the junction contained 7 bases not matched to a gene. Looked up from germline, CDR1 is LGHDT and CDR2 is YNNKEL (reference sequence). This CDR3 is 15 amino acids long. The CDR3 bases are TGTGCCAGCAGTCATACTAGCGGGGTAACCTACGAGCAGTACTTC. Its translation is CASSHTSGVTYEQYF.

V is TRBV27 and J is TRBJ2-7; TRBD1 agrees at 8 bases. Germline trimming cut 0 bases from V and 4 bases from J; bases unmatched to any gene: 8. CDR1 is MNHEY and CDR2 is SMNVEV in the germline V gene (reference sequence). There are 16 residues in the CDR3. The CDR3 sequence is CASSLSVGDRGYEQYF. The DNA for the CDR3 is TGTGCCAGCAGTTTATCTGTAGGAGACAGGGGTTACGAGCAGTACTTC.

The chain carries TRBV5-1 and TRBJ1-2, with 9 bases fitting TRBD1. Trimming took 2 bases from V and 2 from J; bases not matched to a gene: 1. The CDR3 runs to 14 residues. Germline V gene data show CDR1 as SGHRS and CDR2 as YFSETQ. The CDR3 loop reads CASSLTGGNYGYTF. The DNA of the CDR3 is TGCGCCAGCAGCTTAACAGGGGGCAACTATGGCTACACCTTC.

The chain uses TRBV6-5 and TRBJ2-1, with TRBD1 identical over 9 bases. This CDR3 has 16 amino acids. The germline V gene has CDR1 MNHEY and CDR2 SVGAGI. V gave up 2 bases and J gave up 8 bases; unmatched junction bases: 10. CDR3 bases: TGTGCCAGCAGTTACACCCAGGGACAGGGAACCCATGAGCAGTTCTTC. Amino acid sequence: CASSYTQGQGTHEQFF.

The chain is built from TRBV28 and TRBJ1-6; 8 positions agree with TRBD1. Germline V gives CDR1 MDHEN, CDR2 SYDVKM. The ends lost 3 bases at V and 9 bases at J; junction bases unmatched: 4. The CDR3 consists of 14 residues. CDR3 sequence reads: CASSFQGAVSPLHF. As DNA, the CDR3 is TGTGCCAGCAGTTTTCAGGGGGCGGTTTCACCCCTCCACTTT. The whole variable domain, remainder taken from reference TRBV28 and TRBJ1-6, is DVKVTQSSRYLVKRTGEKVFLECVQDMDHENMFWYRQDPGLGLRLIYFSYDVKMKEKGDIPEGYSVSREKKERFSLILESASTNQTSMYLCASSFQGAVSPLHFGNGTRLTVT.

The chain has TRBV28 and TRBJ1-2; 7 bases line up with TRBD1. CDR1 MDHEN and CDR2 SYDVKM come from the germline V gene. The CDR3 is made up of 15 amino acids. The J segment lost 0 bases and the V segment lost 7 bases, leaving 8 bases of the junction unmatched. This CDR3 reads CASTPAGTANYGYTF. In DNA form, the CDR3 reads TGTGCCAGCACCCCAGCCGGGACAGCTAACTATGGCTACACCTTC.

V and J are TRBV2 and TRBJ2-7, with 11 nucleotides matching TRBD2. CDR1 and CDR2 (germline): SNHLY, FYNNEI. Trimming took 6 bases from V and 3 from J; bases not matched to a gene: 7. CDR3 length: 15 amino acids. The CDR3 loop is CASRGGTSGDYEQYF. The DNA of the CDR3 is TGTGCCAGCAGGGGAGGGACTAGCGGAGACTACGAGCAGTACTTC.

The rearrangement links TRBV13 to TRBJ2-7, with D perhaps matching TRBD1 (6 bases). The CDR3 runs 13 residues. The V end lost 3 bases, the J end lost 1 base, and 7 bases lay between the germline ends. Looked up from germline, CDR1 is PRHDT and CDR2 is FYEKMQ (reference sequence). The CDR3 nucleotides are TGTGCCAGCAGCTTCAGGGGTTCCTACGAGCAGTACTTC. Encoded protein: CASSFRGSYEQYF. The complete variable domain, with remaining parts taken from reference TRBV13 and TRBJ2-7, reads AAGVIQSPRHLIKEKRETATLKCYPIPRHDTVYWYQQGPGQDPQFLISFYEKMQSDKGSIPDRFSAQQFSDYHSELNMSSLELGDSALYFCASSFRGSYEQYFGPGTRLTVT.

For the CDR3, the DNA is TGTGCCAGCAGTTACTCCTCAGGGGGGACCAATCAGCCCCAGCATTTT. This codes for CASSYSSGGTNQPQHF. This chain connects TRBV6-6 to TRBJ1-5; 7 bases map to TRBD1. The germline V gene has CDR1 MNHNY and CDR2 SVGAGI (reference sequence). V shed 0 bases and J 3 bases; nucleotides not matched to a gene: 5. The CDR3 is 16 residues long.

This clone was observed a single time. CDR3 in amino acids: CSVERDTDTQYF. CDR3 DNA: TGCAGCGTTGAACGAGATACAGATACGCAGTATTTT. The V and J genes are TRBV29-1 and TRBJ2-3; D remains unclear. The CDR3 loop spans 12 amino acids. Germline V gene data show CDR1 as SQVTM and CDR2 as ANQGSEA. Trimming took off 2 bases at V and 3 bases at J, with 6 bases between the two ends.

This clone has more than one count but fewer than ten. Written as DNA, the CDR3 is TGTGCCAGCAGTGAGGGTGGGCCGGGAGGCTACGAGCAGTACTTC. This translates into CASSEGGPGGYEQYF. The rearrangement links TRBV6-1 to TRBJ2-7, with 7 bases matching TRBD2. V was clipped by 3 bases and J by 3 bases; unmatched bases: 8. There are 15 residues in the CDR3. Germline V gene lookup returns CDR1 MNHNS and CDR2 SASEGT.

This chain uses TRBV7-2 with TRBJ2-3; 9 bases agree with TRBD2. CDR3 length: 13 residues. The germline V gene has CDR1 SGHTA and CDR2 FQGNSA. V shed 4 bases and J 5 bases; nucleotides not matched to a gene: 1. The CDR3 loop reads CASSSTSGDTQYF. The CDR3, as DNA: TGTGCCAGCAGCTCGACTAGCGGAGATACGCAGTATTTT.

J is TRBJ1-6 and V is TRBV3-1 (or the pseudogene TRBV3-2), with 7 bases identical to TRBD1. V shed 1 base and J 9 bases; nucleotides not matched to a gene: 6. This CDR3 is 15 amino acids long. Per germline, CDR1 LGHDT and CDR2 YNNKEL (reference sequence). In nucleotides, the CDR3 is TGTGCCAGCAGCCAAGGACAGGGTATTAGTTCACCCCTCCACTTT. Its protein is CASSQGQGISSPLHF.